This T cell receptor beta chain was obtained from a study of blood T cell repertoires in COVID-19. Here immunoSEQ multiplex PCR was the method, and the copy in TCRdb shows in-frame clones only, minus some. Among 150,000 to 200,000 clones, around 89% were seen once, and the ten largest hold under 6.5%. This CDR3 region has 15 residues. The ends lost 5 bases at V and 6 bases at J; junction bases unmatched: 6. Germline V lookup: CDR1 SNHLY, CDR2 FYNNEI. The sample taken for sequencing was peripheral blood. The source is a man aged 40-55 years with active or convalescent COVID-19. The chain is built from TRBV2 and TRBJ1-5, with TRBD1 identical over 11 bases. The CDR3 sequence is CASSRDRGKRQPQHF. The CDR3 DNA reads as TGTGCCAGCAGTAGGGACAGGGGGAAGCGTCAGCCCCAGCATTTT.